The clone carrying this T cell receptor (beta chain) was picked up a small number of times. The sample belongs to a study of blood T cell repertoires in COVID-19. CDR1 is SGHDT, CDR2 YYEEEE, per germline. This CDR3 region has 15 residues. V gave up 4 bases and J gave up 3 bases, with 16 bases separating them. Generated by immunoSEQ multiplex PCR, the TCRdb table keeps only in-frame clones and is missing some. The sample shows about 190,000 clones, approximately 84% of them seen only once. This TCR derives from a woman in her twenties or thirties who had recovered from COVID-19. The sequenced material came from PBMCs or T cells enriched from blood (not recorded which). V and J are TRBV5-6 and TRBJ1-1; D is undetermined. The CDR3 nucleotides are TGTGCCAGCAGCGCCTTCAATCGGAGGCACACTGAAGCTTTCTTT. It yields the protein CASSAFNRRHTEAFF.